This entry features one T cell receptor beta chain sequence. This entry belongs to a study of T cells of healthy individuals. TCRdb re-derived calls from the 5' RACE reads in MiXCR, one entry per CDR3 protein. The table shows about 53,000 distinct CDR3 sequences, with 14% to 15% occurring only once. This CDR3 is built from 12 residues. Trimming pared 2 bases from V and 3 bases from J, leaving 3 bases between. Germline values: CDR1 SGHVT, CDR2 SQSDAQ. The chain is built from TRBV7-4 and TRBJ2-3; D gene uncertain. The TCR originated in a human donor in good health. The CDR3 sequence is CASSLQTDTQYF. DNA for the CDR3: TGTGCCAGCAGCTTACAGACAGATACGCAGTATTTT.